The 15 T cell receptor beta chains below all came from one sample that was sequenced in a study of T cells in Graves' hyperthyroidism and ophthalmopathy (dated by TCRdb to about 2019). The receptor library was made with multiplex PCR. Sequencing relied on an Illumina HiSeq 2000. Amplification of TCR beta CDR3 regions was carried out from RNA transcripts. A first-round RT-PCR of the TCR CDR3 used the HTBI primer set with the Qiagen OneStep RT-PCR kit. TCRdb reanalyzed the raw reads on its own, using fastp at Q25 for trimming and MiXCR for clone calling, and kept in-frame beta chains. Identical CDR3 protein sequences are pooled into one entry, listed with their most common genes and DNA. Here the sample has about 640,000 distinct CDR3 sequences; less than 25% occur a single time. The ten largest clones represent roughly 30% of the sample. The source material was blood. The receptor set was obtained from a man aged 25 to 40 with Graves' ophthalmopathy.

This clonotype was found many times. This chain links TRBV12-3 or TRBV12-4 with TRBJ1-5; D perhaps matches TRBD1 (6 bases). Deletions cut 5 bases from V and 7 bases from J, with 18 bases between. The CDR3 covers 15 residues. Here the CDR3 reads CASSPQGTQGQPQHF. In nucleotides, the CDR3 is TGTGCCAGCAGTCCACAGGGAACCCAAGGCCAGCCCCAGCATTTT.

CDR3 sequence (DNA): TGCAGTGCTTGGACAGGGTCGGGCGCAGATACGCAGTATTTT. Translation gives CSAWTGSGADTQYF. The genes are TRBV20-1 and TRBJ2-3; 8 positions agree with TRBD1. Germline CDR1 reads DFQATT; CDR2 reads SNEGSKA (reference sequence). There are 14 residues in the CDR3. J gave up 4 bases and V 5 bases, and 8 bases lay outside the gene matches.

In this sample, this clonotype turned up many times. The chain is built from TRBV12-3 or TRBV12-4 and TRBJ2-1; tentatively, D is TRBD2 (7 bases). This CDR3 region has 15 residues. Between the trimmed V and J ends, which lost 2 bases and 0 bases, there was a span of 8 bases. The CDR3 is CASSLRGASYNEQFF. Written as DNA, the CDR3 is TGTGCCAGCAGTTTACGGGGGGCCTCCTACAATGAGCAGTTCTTC.

There are many counts of this clonotype. This sequence joins TRBV12-3 or TRBV12-4 and TRBJ2-7; TRBD2 matches 14 bases. This CDR3 is built from 15 residues. V gave up 6 bases and J gave up 2 bases; unmatched junction bases: 3. CDR3 protein: CASSLTSGRAYEQYF. CDR3 nucleotides: TGTGCCAGCAGCCTGACTAGCGGGAGGGCCTACGAGCAGTACTTC.

Only a few counts were recorded for this clonotype. The chain carries TRBV2 and TRBJ2-1; D remains unclear. Between the trimmed V and J ends, which lost 6 bases and 15 bases, there was a span of 24 bases. This CDR3 comprises 14 residues. Germline loops: CDR1 SNHLY, CDR2 FYNNEI. CDR3 loop: CASRETYGLPRPFF. The CDR3 bases are TGTGCCAGCAGGGAGACTTACGGGCTCCCGAGGCCGTTCTTC. Looking up the rest from reference TRBV2 and TRBJ2-1 gives the full variable domain: EPEVTQTPSHQVTQMGQEVILRCVPISNHLYFYWYRQILGQKVEFLVSFYNNEISEKSEIFDDQFSVERPDGSNFTLKIRSTKLEDSAMYFCASRETYGLPRPFFGPGTRLTVL.

This clonotype was seen only a few times. The chain links TRBV6-1 to TRBJ2-3; TRBD1 matches 7 bases. Germline-derived CDR1 and CDR2 are MNHNS and SASEGT. V shed 10 bases and J 4 bases; nucleotides not matched to a gene: 11. The CDR3 loop spans 14 amino acids. The chain's CDR3 is CATNRQGGSDTQYF. The CDR3 coding sequence is TGTGCCACAAACCGACAGGGTGGCTCAGATACGCAGTATTTT.

This clonotype was seen only a few times. The V gene is TRBV24-1, the J gene TRBJ2-4; D is possibly TRBD1 (5 bases). Deletions cut 3 bases from V and 11 bases from J, with 16 bases between. This CDR3 comprises 14 residues. The germline V gene encodes CDR1 KGHDR and CDR2 SFDVKD. The CDR3 here is CATSDQSETALQYF. Here the CDR3 DNA reads TGTGCCACCAGTGATCAGTCCGAGACAGCCCTTCAGTACTTC.

In this sample, this clonotype turned up a few times. V gene TRBV11-3 combines with J gene TRBJ2-2; possibly TRBD2 for D (5 bases). CDR3 length: 13 residues. Germline-derived CDR1 and CDR2 are SGHNT and YENEEA. V dropped 8 bases and J dropped 6 bases, with 13 bases sitting between them. The CDR3 loop is CASGGNSAGELFF. DNA for the CDR3: TGTGCCAGCGGAGGAAATTCGGCCGGGGAGCTGTTTTTT.

This clonotype was seen many times. The chain combines TRBV30 with TRBJ2-1, with 13 positions matching TRBD2. The CDR3 is 14 amino acids. CDR1 GTSNPN and CDR2 SVGIG come from the germline V gene (reference sequence). J lost 7 bases, V lost 1 base, and 1 base had no gene match. The CDR3 loop is CAWSAGLAGNEQFF. The CDR3 DNA sequence: TGTGCCTGGAGTGCGGGACTAGCGGGAAATGAGCAGTTCTTC.

This clonotype was found a few times. The chain employs TRBV5-1 and TRBJ2-7, with D perhaps TRBD2 (6 bases). CDR1 SGHRS and CDR2 YFSETQ come from the germline V gene. The V gene lost 4 bases and the J gene lost 5 bases, with 13 bases spanning the gap. This CDR3 contains 13 residues. CDR3 amino acids: CASSPPWGDEQYF. The CDR3 DNA sequence: TGCGCCAGCAGCCCTCCATGGGGGGACGAGCAGTACTTC.

This clonotype showed up many times. J is TRBJ2-1 and V is TRBV27; 9 nucleotides match TRBD2. The CDR3 runs to 16 residues. V gave up 3 bases and J gave up 8 bases; unmatched junction bases: 11. Germline-derived CDR1 and CDR2 are MNHEY and SMNVEV (reference sequence). The CDR3: CASSFRPGLAGDEQFF. The CDR3 bases are TGTGCCAGCAGTTTCCGCCCGGGACTAGCCGGCGATGAGCAGTTCTTC.

This chain links TRBV6-1 with TRBJ2-2; 13 bases match TRBD2. Germline trimming cut 6 bases from V and 5 bases from J; bases unmatched to any gene: 6. Germline assignment: CDR1 MNHNS and CDR2 SASEGT. The CDR3 extends over 16 amino acids. In DNA form, the CDR3 reads TGTGCCAGCAGAGAACCGGGACTAGCGGGAACCGGGGAGCTGTTTTTT. Its protein product is CASREPGLAGTGELFF.

V is TRBV11-2 and J is TRBJ1-2, with a weak D call TRBD1 (5 bases). The CDR3 is made up of 15 amino acids. The V and J ends lost 6 bases and 7 bases respectively, with 21 bases between them. The germline gives CDR1 SGHAT, CDR2 FQNNGV. The chain's CDR3 is CASSPSIGRERGYTF. As DNA, the CDR3 is TGTGCCAGCAGTCCTTCAATTGGCAGGGAACGTGGCTACACCTTC.

The genes are TRBV7-9 and TRBJ2-2; D may be TRBD1 or TRBD2 (6 bases each). This CDR3 is 20 amino acids long. V lost 1 base to trimming and J lost 0 bases, with 21 bases between them. Looked up from germline, CDR1 is SEHNR and CDR2 is FQNEAQ (reference sequence). This chain's CDR3 is CASSLGVGGLVSANTGELFF. In DNA form, the CDR3 reads TGTGCCAGCAGCTTAGGGGTGGGGGGCCTAGTTTCCGCGAACACCGGGGAGCTGTTTTTT.

This clonotype was observed a few times. The chain carries TRBV3-1 and TRBJ1-2; unclear D gene. The CDR3 sequence is 14 residues long. Per the germline V gene, CDR1 is LGHDT and CDR2 is YNNKEL (reference sequence). The V end lost 0 bases, the J end lost 6 bases, and 11 bases lay between the germline ends. The CDR3 is CASSQDAQNDGYTF. CDR3 nucleotide sequence: TGTGCCAGCAGCCAAGATGCCCAGAATGATGGCTACACCTTC. The variable domain in full, with the rest retrieved from reference TRBV3-1 and TRBJ1-2, is DTAVSQTPKYLVTQMGNDKSIKCEQNLGHDTMYWYKQDSKKFLKIMFSYNNKELIINETVPNRFSPKSPDKAHLNLHINSLELGDSAVYFCASSQDAQNDGYTFGSGTRLTVV.